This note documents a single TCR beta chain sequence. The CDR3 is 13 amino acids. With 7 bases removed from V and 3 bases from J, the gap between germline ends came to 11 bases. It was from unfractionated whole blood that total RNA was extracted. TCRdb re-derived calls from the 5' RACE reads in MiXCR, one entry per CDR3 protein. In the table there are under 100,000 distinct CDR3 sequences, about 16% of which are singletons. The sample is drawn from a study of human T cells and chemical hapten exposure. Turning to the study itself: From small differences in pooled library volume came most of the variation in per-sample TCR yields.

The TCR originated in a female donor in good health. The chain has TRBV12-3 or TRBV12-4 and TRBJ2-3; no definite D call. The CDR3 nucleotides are TGTGCCAGCACCGAACAGAGAACAGATACGCAGTATTTT. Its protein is CASTEQRTDTQYF.